Listed below are T cell receptor beta chains from one sample, sequenced in a study of Ad26.COV2.S vaccination and SARS-CoV-2 variants. The method was immunoSEQ multiplex PCR; TCRdb's version includes in-frame clones alone and lacks a portion of them. The sample lists around 100,000 clones, around three quarters occurring once. The starting material was peripheral blood, obtained after recovery from COVID-19. The receptors derive from a human donor who had recovered from COVID-19. Each CDR3 is given with its conserved first and last residue. Fields, in order: J gene, D gene, V gene, clone size, CDR3 DNA, CDR3 protein. D genes are given only for firm matches. Size is stated for part of the rows, as once, few or many counts, or as a class when the clone is expanded.

TRBJ2-2	TRBD1	TRBV7-9	NA	TGTGCCATGGCCGGGACAGAAGATAACACCGGGGAGCTGTTTTTT	CAMAGTEDNTGELFF
TRBJ2-7	NA	TRBV3-1/TRBV3-2	NA	TGTGCCAGCAGCCCACTGGACGGCTACGAGCAGTACTTC	CASSPLDGYEQYF
TRBJ2-7	TRBD1	TRBV5-6	NA	TGTGCCAGCAGCTTGGTCGCACAGGGGTCCTACGAGCAGTACTTC	CASSLVAQGSYEQYF
TRBJ1-1	NA	TRBV20-1	few	TGCAGTGCTAGAGTAGGCACTGAAGCTTTCTTT	CSARVGTEAFF
TRBJ2-7	NA	TRBV19	NA	TGTGCCAGTAGTCCTAACTCCGGATACGAGCAGTACTTC	CASSPNSGYEQYF
TRBJ2-7	TRBD2	TRBV27	many	TGTGCCAGCAGTTCCGTACCCACCCTAGCGGGGGCCGGCGAGCAGTACTTC	CASSSVPTLAGAGEQYF
TRBJ2-5	TRBD1	TRBV6-2/TRBV6-3	NA	TGTGCCAGCAGTTACTCGTGGACAGGGAATCAAGAGACCCAGTACTTC	CASSYSWTGNQETQYF
TRBJ2-2	NA	TRBV24-1	NA	TGTGCCACCAGGGGGGCCGGGGAGCTGTTTTTT	CATRGAGELFF
TRBJ2-2	NA	TRBV6-1	NA	TGTGCCAGCAGTGAGGTTATATTCGACACCGGGGAGCTGTTTTTT	CASSEVIFDTGELFF
TRBJ2-5	NA	TRBV30	NA	TGTGCCTGCGGGGGGCAGGAGACCCAGTACTTC	CACGGQETQYF
TRBJ2-2	NA	TRBV10-1	once	TGCGCCAGCAGTGAATATAGAGGCACCACAATGGGTCAGGGGGAGCTGTTTTTT	CASSEYRGTTMGQGELFF
TRBJ1-1	NA	TRBV19	NA	TGTGCCAGTAGTGGTGACACTGAAGCTTTCTTT	CASSGDTEAFF
TRBJ1-2	NA	TRBV2	NA	TGTGCCAGCAGTGAAGTCGGGACAAGTTATGGCTACACCTTC	CASSEVGTSYGYTF
TRBJ2-7	NA	TRBV7-6	once	TGTGCCAGCAGCCCACAAACAGGGTTTCGCGAGCAGTACTTC	CASSPQTGFREQYF
TRBJ2-2	NA	TRBV11-3	NA	TGTGCCAGCAGCTTACTATCCGCGACCGGGGAGCTGTTTTTT	CASSLLSATGELFF
TRBJ2-2	NA	TRBV5-5	NA	TGTGCCAGCAGGCCCGACCTATTCGGGGGAGCGACCGGGGAGCTGTTTTTT	CASRPDLFGGATGELFF
TRBJ1-5	NA	TRBV5-4	many	TGTGCCAGCAGCCTGGGGGGTCAATCGCCCCAGCATTTT	CASSLGGQSPQHF
TRBJ2-2	NA	TRBV29-1	NA	TGCAGCGTTGGTACGACGGGGACCGGGGAGCTGTTTTTT	CSVGTTGTGELFF
TRBJ2-5	NA	TRBV7-7	few	TGTGCCAGCAGTCCTCTCGGTGGGGGCCTACAAGAGACCCAGTACTTC	CASSPLGGGLQETQYF
TRBJ2-7	NA	TRBV20-1	NA	TGCAGTGCTAGTGGGGGGTTTAGCGAAGGTGACGAGCAGTACTTC	CSASGGFSEGDEQYF
TRBJ2-1	NA	TRBV27	NA	TGTGCCAGCAGTTCGCACTACAATGAGCAGTTCTTC	CASSSHYNEQFF
TRBJ2-5	TRBD2	TRBV5-1	once	TGCGCCAGCAGCTTGGGGCTAGCGGGGGATTGGGAGACCCAGTACTTC	CASSLGLAGDWETQYF
TRBJ2-3	NA	TRBV7-9	NA	TGTGCCAGCAGCCCCCCGGCAGGCACAGATACGCAGTATTTT	CASSPPAGTDTQYF
TRBJ2-7	TRBD1	TRBV7-3	few	TGTGCCAGCAGCTTAGGGACAGTCAGCTCCTACGAGCAGTACTTC	CASSLGTVSSYEQYF
TRBJ2-5	TRBD2	TRBV13	few	TGTGCCAGCAGCTTCACGGGACTAGCGGATCAAGAGACCCAGTACTTC	CASSFTGLADQETQYF
TRBJ2-1	NA	TRBV28	NA	TGTGCCAGCAGTTTAGCCCCCGGCGGGTACAATGAGCAGTTCTTC	CASSLAPGGYNEQFF
TRBJ1-1	NA	TRBV14	NA	TGTGCCAGCAGCCAAGAGGGCGAAGCTTTCTTT	CASSQEGEAFF
TRBJ2-1	NA	TRBV5-1	NA	TGCGCCAGCAGCCTGGGACTCTACGACAATGAGCAGTTCTTC	CASSLGLYDNEQFF
TRBJ1-1	NA	TRBV19	NA	TGTGCCAGTAGGGAGGTACGGCGGAACACTGAAGCTTTCTTT	CASREVRRNTEAFF
TRBJ2-5	NA	TRBV3-1/TRBV3-2	few	TGTGCCAGCAGCCAAGATCAGGGGACGGAGACCCAGTACTTC	CASSQDQGTETQYF
TRBJ1-6	NA	TRBV29-1	few	TGCAGCGTTGCGTCCGGAGAGTCCTATAATTCACCCCTCCACTTT	CSVASGESYNSPLHF
TRBJ2-7	TRBD1	TRBV13	NA	TGTGCCAGCAGCTTATGGGGAGGGACAGGGTCCTACGAGCAGTACTTC	CASSLWGGTGSYEQYF
TRBJ1-3	NA	TRBV15	NA	TGTGCCACCAGCGCGAGCCAACTGTTCTCTGGAAACACCATATATTTT	CATSASQLFSGNTIYF
TRBJ1-2	NA	TRBV11-2	NA	TGTGCCAGCAGCTCCACAGGGTATGGCTACACCTTC	CASSSTGYGYTF
TRBJ2-2	TRBD2	TRBV19	NA	TGTGCCAGTAGTATTCTAGCGGGGTCGAACACCGGGGAGCTGTTTTTT	CASSILAGSNTGELFF
TRBJ1-4	NA	TRBV4-3	NA	TGCGCCAGCAGCCAACACGGGACACCGGGCTCTAATGAAAAACTGTTTTTT	CASSQHGTPGSNEKLFF